The 3 T cell receptor beta chains given below trace back to one sample, sequenced in a study of beta chain features in type 1 diabetes (dated by TCRdb to 2017 to 2018). Library prep was done by the immunoSEQ multiplex PCR assay. The entire amount of isolated RNA was reverse transcribed using the High Capacity cDNA Reverse Transcription Kit, so the sequenced TCRB transcripts were expressed ones. Imported from immuneACCESS, the table was reduced by TCRdb to in-frame sequences with V and J called. These copies leave out some clones; in studies compared against another copy, an unresolved V gene accounts for under half, and the cause of the remainder is not known. In all, the sample holds a few hundred thousand clones, and 25% to 35% of those were seen once. 3.5% to 4% of the sample rests with the top ten. The sequenced material came from central memory CD4+ T cells from blood. The receptors originated from a man aged 30-40 years in good health.

The chain couples TRBV7-6 to TRBJ2-3, with 11 bases matching TRBD1. The V segment lost 5 bases and the J segment 5 bases; nucleotides outside the gene matches: 3. Looked up from germline, CDR1 is SGHVS and CDR2 is FNYEAQ. This CDR3 region has 14 residues. The CDR3 is CASSGQGARDTQYF. The CDR3, as DNA: TGTGCCAGCAGCGGACAGGGGGCGAGAGATACGCAGTATTTT. Looking up the rest from reference TRBV7-6 and TRBJ2-3 gives the full variable domain: GAGVSQSPRYKVTKRGQDVALRCDPISGHVSLYWYRQALGQGPEFLTYFNYEAQQDKSGLPNDRFSAERPEGSISTLTIQRTEQRDSAMYRCASSGQGARDTQYFGPGTRLTVL.

In this sample, this clone turned up a few times. This specimen includes other DNA sequences encoding the same CDR3. V is TRBV18 and J is TRBJ2-1; unclear D gene. The CDR3 contains 11 residues. Per germline, CDR1 KGHSH and CDR2 LQKENI. V lost 6 bases to trimming and J lost 5 bases, with 5 bases between them. Written as DNA, the CDR3 is TGTGCCAGCTCCCCTAACAATGAGCAGTTCTTC. Its protein is CASSPNNEQFF.

V is TRBV9 and J is TRBJ2-5; 11 bases align to TRBD2. The J call may be wrong; the DNA end is better matched by TRBJ2-7. The CDR3 spans 15 residues. In germline, CDR1 is SGDLS, CDR2 YYNGEE. The DNA of the CDR3 is TGTGCCAGCAGCGGGGGACTAGCGGAAACCTACGAGCAGTACTTC. Its translation: CASSGGLAETYEQYF.